This is a list of T cell receptor beta chains from one sample in a study of shared clonotypes between healthy human individuals. TCRdb's copy holds only in-frame clones and misses some; the assay was immunoSEQ multiplex PCR. The sample holds 1.4 million to 1.5 million clones, approximately 97% seen once. Sequenced material: naive CD4+ T cells sorted from blood. All receptors come from a man younger than 40 in good health. CDR3s include the opening cysteine and the closing phenylalanine or tryptophan. The order of the fields is V gene, J gene, CDR3 protein.

V gene: TRBV10-3
J gene: TRBJ2-1
CDR3 protein: CAISGGNNEQFF

V gene: TRBV5-1
J gene: TRBJ2-3
CDR3 protein: CASGAGVTDTQYF

V gene: TRBV10-3
J gene: TRBJ1-1
CDR3 protein: CAISAEQNTEAFF

V gene: TRBV9
J gene: TRBJ2-7
CDR3 protein: CASSLNPGTSPYEQYF

V gene: TRBV25-1
J gene: TRBJ2-7
CDR3 protein: CASSGRRGNEQYF

V gene: TRBV28
J gene: TRBJ1-2
CDR3 protein: CASSLGTPNYGYTF

V gene: TRBV6-4
J gene: TRBJ1-5
CDR3 protein: CASSDSSPVLGGNQPQHF

V gene: TRBV30
J gene: TRBJ1-2
CDR3 protein: CAWSDVVGDGGYTF

V gene: TRBV5-1
J gene: TRBJ2-1
CDR3 protein: CASSYPRGRVVDEQFF

V gene: TRBV4-2
J gene: TRBJ1-5
CDR3 protein: CASSRLGTTDSNQPQHF

V gene: TRBV29-1
J gene: TRBJ1-2
CDR3 protein: CSVDKGQGFYGYTF

V gene: TRBV5-3
J gene: TRBJ2-1
CDR3 protein: CARSQSGSREQFF

V gene: TRBV6-5
J gene: TRBJ2-7
CDR3 protein: CASSLAGALSSEQYF

V gene: TRBV19
J gene: TRBJ2-3
CDR3 protein: CASSAWAATSTDTQYF

V gene: TRBV5-4
J gene: TRBJ2-7
CDR3 protein: CASSRSLEQYF

V gene: TRBV5-1
J gene: TRBJ2-1
CDR3 protein: CASSPRLKSSYNEQFF

V gene: TRBV29-1
J gene: TRBJ2-7
CDR3 protein: CSGTMDSTKQYF

V gene: TRBV6-5
J gene: TRBJ2-7
CDR3 protein: CASSYSSRGGTYEQYF

V gene: TRBV29-1
J gene: TRBJ1-1
CDR3 protein: CSGRTGLNTEAFF

V gene: TRBV28
J gene: TRBJ1-5
CDR3 protein: CASSTPLGQLNQPQHF

V gene: TRBV6-5
J gene: TRBJ2-2
CDR3 protein: CASSRGQGAHGELFF

V gene: TRBV7-2
J gene: TRBJ2-7
CDR3 protein: CASSLRDLEQYF

V gene: TRBV5-4
J gene: TRBJ1-2
CDR3 protein: CASSLPGGGRNYGYTF

V gene: TRBV11-2
J gene: TRBJ2-7
CDR3 protein: CASSFRDSSSYEQYF

V gene: TRBV7-3
J gene: TRBJ2-3
CDR3 protein: CASSPGLSGIVTDTQYF

V gene: TRBV28
J gene: TRBJ1-5
CDR3 protein: CASSSGPPDQPQHF

V gene: TRBV6-1
J gene: TRBJ2-2
CDR3 protein: CASPGTGGGGELFF

V gene: TRBV5-1
J gene: TRBJ2-5
CDR3 protein: CASSSAGTGQETQYF

V gene: TRBV19
J gene: TRBJ2-3
CDR3 protein: CASSIDRGLAGLTDTQYF

V gene: TRBV5-1
J gene: TRBJ1-1
CDR3 protein: CASSLPANSAEAFF

V gene: TRBV10-1
J gene: TRBJ2-5
CDR3 protein: CASSMGTGQETQYF

V gene: TRBV23-1
J gene: TRBJ2-1
CDR3 protein: CASSPTYRAAGARDEQFF

V gene: TRBV6-6
J gene: TRBJ2-7
CDR3 protein: CASSYVAGASEQYF

V gene: TRBV2
J gene: TRBJ2-7
CDR3 protein: CASKRDSSYEQYF

V gene: TRBV5-6
J gene: TRBJ2-5
CDR3 protein: CASSFTGIQETQYF

V gene: TRBV9
J gene: TRBJ2-3
CDR3 protein: CASSVVGGSLDTQYF

V gene: TRBV2
J gene: TRBJ2-3
CDR3 protein: CASSVTSGPTDTQYF

V gene: TRBV5-1
J gene: TRBJ2-4
CDR3 protein: CASSLSGGENIQYF

V gene: TRBV28
J gene: TRBJ2-1
CDR3 protein: CASRHSRGSSYNEQFF

V gene: TRBV6-6
J gene: TRBJ2-5
CDR3 protein: CASSPDRGQETQYF

V gene: TRBV19
J gene: TRBJ1-3
CDR3 protein: CASSTVTSSGNTIYF

V gene: TRBV5-1
J gene: TRBJ2-7
CDR3 protein: CASSFGLAGGPYEQYF

V gene: TRBV7-2
J gene: TRBJ2-7
CDR3 protein: CASSLRGTPPYEQYF

V gene: TRBV28
J gene: TRBJ2-7
CDR3 protein: CASSFLFDDYEQYF

V gene: TRBV2
J gene: TRBJ2-7
CDR3 protein: CASRADSYEQYF

V gene: TRBV20-1
J gene: TRBJ2-3
CDR3 protein: CSARKADTQYF

V gene: TRBV7-9
J gene: TRBJ2-1
CDR3 protein: CASSWREGGEQFF

V gene: TRBV7-6
J gene: TRBJ2-5
CDR3 protein: CASSPDGETQYF

V gene: TRBV18
J gene: TRBJ1-4
CDR3 protein: CASSFDRGRYEKLFF

V gene: TRBV5-4
J gene: TRBJ2-2
CDR3 protein: CASRGGTSLNTGELFF

V gene: TRBV29-1
J gene: TRBJ2-2
CDR3 protein: CSVKGLAGGRTGELFF

V gene: TRBV5-1
J gene: TRBJ2-1
CDR3 protein: CASSLAAGRVNEQFF

V gene: TRBV7-2
J gene: TRBJ2-5
CDR3 protein: CASSHYTETQYF

V gene: TRBV9
J gene: TRBJ2-1
CDR3 protein: CASSLLGHATNEQFF

V gene: TRBV9
J gene: TRBJ1-4
CDR3 protein: CASSSRQGTNEKLFF

V gene: TRBV6-5
J gene: TRBJ2-1
CDR3 protein: CASSYSGQGNEQFF

V gene: TRBV7-8
J gene: TRBJ2-7
CDR3 protein: CASTTITGTGVHEQYF

V gene: TRBV28
J gene: TRBJ1-3
CDR3 protein: CASSTRESGNTIYF